Shown below are 16 T cell receptor beta chains from a single sample sequenced in a study of tumor-infiltrating lymphocytes in primary liver carcinoma. Scientists recovered RNA and DNA together from around 20-30 mg of unsorted bulk tissue. cDNA specific to TCR beta was made from 500 ng of total RNA, with a constant-region primer employed for priming. A slightly modified ARM-PCR protocol with three nested multiplex PCR rounds produced these TCR beta libraries. The study ran its first two PCR rounds for 9 to 10 cycles each, using TRBV1-TRBV30 forward primers and a C-beta reverse primer. TCRdb reprocessed the multiplex PCR reads via MiXCR and lists one record per CDR3 protein. Here the sample spans approximately 73,000 distinct CDR3 sequences, about two thirds being singletons. The sequenced material came from liver tumor tissue from sampling region 4. Regarding subset: tumor region T4, right-lateral pole. The receptors stem from a woman in her sixties with primary liver carcinoma and hepatitis B virus infection.

In regard to this clonotype: In this CDR3 the conserved last residue, phenylalanine or tryptophan, is missing, so a read error is likely. The chain recombines TRBV29-1 with TRBJ1-1, with TRBD1 as a possible D gene (5 bases). The CDR3 is 14 residues long. V dropped 6 bases and J dropped 1 base, with 15 bases sitting between them. CDR1 SQVTM and CDR2 ANQGSEA come from the germline V gene. The CDR3 region has the DNA TGCAGCGTGGGGGAAACGAATACGAACACTGAAGCTTTCTAT. The encoded protein is CSVGETNTNTEAFY.

Points on this clonotype: An end of the junction differs from the germline gene, which may be a read error. The genes are TRBV6-5 and TRBJ2-7; 15 nucleotides match TRBD2. The CDR3 has 14 residues. The V gene's germline CDR1 is MNHEY and CDR2 SVGAGI. CDR3 nucleotide sequence: TGTGCTAGCAGCTTGGGACTAGCGGGAGGAAAGCAGTACTTC. It encodes CASSLGLAGGKQYF.

This clonotype came up many times. The rearrangement links TRBV13 to TRBJ2-3, with 14 bases lining up with TRBD2. CDR3 length: 15 residues. Germline CDR1 is PRHDT and CDR2 is FYEKMQ (reference sequence). V dropped 3 bases and J dropped 5; count of bases not matched to a gene: 1. The CDR3 region is CASSFGLAGGDTQYF. In DNA, the CDR3 is TGTGCCAGCAGCTTCGGACTAGCGGGAGGAGATACGCAGTATTTT.

With regard to this clonotype: The junction shows a germline mismatch at one end, possibly a read error. The chain carries TRBV11-3 and TRBJ2-1; 7 bases are a match to TRBD2. Per germline, CDR1 SGHNT and CDR2 YENEEA. The CDR3 has 13 residues. The CDR3 bases are TGTGCCACCAGTGCCAGGGACTACGATGAGCAGTTCTTC. It yields the protein CATSARDYDEQFF. Using reference TRBV11-3 and TRBJ2-1 for the parts outside the CDR3, the full variable domain is EAGVVQSPRYKIIEKKQPVAFWCNPISGHNTLYWYLQNLGQGPELLIRYENEEAVDDSQLPKDRFSAERLKGVDSTLKIQPAELGDSAVYLCATSARDYDEQFFGPGTRLTVL.

At least ten counts were recorded for this clonotype. The DNA of the CDR3 is TGTGCCGTGGGACAGGGGGTTTACGAGCAGTACTTC. Translated: CAVGQGVYEQYF. The rearrangement links TRBV6-5 to TRBJ2-7; 11 nucleotides match TRBD1. The CDR3 is made up of 12 amino acids. Germline values: CDR1 MNHEY, CDR2 SVGAGI. The V and J ends lost 11 bases and 4 bases, in that order; junction bases with no gene match: 4.

This clonotype has more than one count but fewer than ten. A much larger clonotype is one base distant, so this may be a read error. The rearrangement uses TRBV6-6 and TRBJ1-1, with 8 bases matching TRBD1. There are 15 residues in the CDR3. Germline-derived CDR1 and CDR2 are MNHNY and SVGAGI (reference sequence). Here the CDR3 DNA reads TGTGTCAGCAGCCTCCAGGGGGCGGCGAACACTGAAGCTTTCTTT. It specifies CVSSLQGAANTEAFF.

The chain has TRBV2 and TRBJ2-2; tentatively, D is TRBD2 (6 bases). The CDR3 length is 15 residues. Germline lookup yields CDR1 SNHLY and CDR2 FYNNEI. V was clipped by 6 bases and J by 0 bases, with 11 bases between them. CDR3 DNA sequence: TGTGCCAGCAGAGTCCGGGAGACGAACACCGGGGAGCTGTTTTTT. Protein product: CASRVRETNTGELFF.

CDR3 DNA sequence: TGTGCCAGCAGCGACCCGGGACAGATTTACGAGCAGTACTTC. Translation: CASSDPGQIYEQYF. The chain uses TRBV11-2 and TRBJ2-7; 7 nucleotides align to TRBD1. This CDR3 comprises 14 residues. The V and J ends lost 5 bases and 4 bases, in that order; junction bases with no gene match: 8. Germline V gene lookup returns CDR1 SGHAT and CDR2 FQNNGV. The variable domain in full, completed from reference TRBV11-2 and TRBJ2-7, reads EAGVAQSPRYKIIEKRQSVAFWCNPISGHATLYWYQQILGQGPKLLIQFQNNGVVDDSQLPKDRFSAERLKGVDSTLKIQPAKLEDSAVYLCASSDPGQIYEQYFGPGTRLTVT.

Comments on this clonotype: A read error is possible here, since a much larger clone lies one base away. The chain has TRBV19 and TRBJ2-7, with TRBD2 matching 12 bases. With V trimmed by 9 bases and J by 2 bases, 5 bases remained unmatched. The CDR3 totals 14 residues. The germline V gene encodes CDR1 LNHDA and CDR2 SQIVND (reference sequence). This CDR3 reads CASLTSGRPYEQYF. As DNA, the CDR3 is TGTGCCAGCCTGACTAGCGGGAGACCCTACGAGCAGTACTTC.

Concerning this clonotype itself: Because it lacks the conserved phenylalanine or tryptophan at the end, this CDR3 is likely a read error. The chain links TRBV6-5 to TRBJ1-1, with TRBD1 identical over 8 bases. Germline V gene sequence: CDR1 MNHEY, CDR2 SVGAGI. The CDR3 length is 14 residues. The DNA of the CDR3 is TGTGCCAGCAGTCTGGACAGGGTGAATACTGAAGCTTTCATT. Protein: CASSLDRVNTEAFI.

This clonotype was seen more than once but under ten times. With a much larger clone just one base away, this may be a read error. The rearrangement joins TRBV7-8 to TRBJ2-5; a possible D gene is TRBD2 (6 bases). Trimming took 1 base from V and 9 from J, leaving 18 bases between them. The CDR3 totals 15 residues. CDR1 and CDR2 (germline): SGHVS, FQNEAQ. The CDR3, as DNA: TGTGCCAGCAGCTTAGGTTCCTGGTTCGGGGAGGCCCAGTACTTC. It codes for CASSLGSWFGEAQYF.

Worth noting for this clonotype: One end of the junction does not line up with germline, which may come from a read error. The gene calls are TRBV5-6 and TRBJ2-7; D is perhaps TRBD1 (5 bases). Germline assignment: CDR1 SGHDT and CDR2 YYEEEE. The CDR3 loop spans 16 amino acids. CDR3 amino acids: CANSPNLGLSTYEQYF. Written as DNA, the CDR3 is TGTGCCAACAGCCCTAACTTGGGGCTCAGCACCTACGAGCAGTACTTC.

Worth noting for this clonotype: The CDR3 does not close with the conserved phenylalanine or tryptophan, likely indicating a read error. The rearrangement joins TRBV28 to TRBJ2-5, with D perhaps given as TRBD1 or TRBD2 (5 bases each). V was shortened by 7 bases and J by 7 bases, with 22 bases between the two germline ends. CDR1 MDHEN and CDR2 SYDVKM come from the germline V gene. The length of the CDR3 is 15 residues. The CDR3 protein is CASISAGSRPVTQYI. CDR3 in DNA: TGTGCCAGCATCTCGGCAGGGAGTCGTCCTGTGACCCAGTACATC.

Remarks on this clonotype: Compared with germline, one end of the junction differs, possibly owing to a read error. The J gene is TRBJ2-7, the V gene TRBV6-5; possibly TRBD1 for D (5 bases). In germline, CDR1 is MNHEY, CDR2 SVGAGI. There are 15 residues in the CDR3. Here the CDR3 reads CASSYSKARGYEQNF. DNA for the CDR3: TGTGCCAGCAGTTACTCGAAGGCTAGGGGCTACGAACAGAACTTC.

Concerning this clonotype itself: A read error may account for a junction end that differs from germline. The V gene is TRBV12-3 or TRBV12-4, the J gene TRBJ2-3; D perhaps matches TRBD2 (6 bases). The CDR3 contains 12 residues. The CDR3 region is CVSSWGVISQYF. The CDR3 nucleotides are TGTGTCAGCAGTTGGGGGGTTATATCGCAGTATTTT.

This rearrangement joins TRBV6-5 to TRBJ2-7; TRBD2 matches 15 bases. The CDR3 loop spans 14 amino acids. Per the germline V gene, CDR1 is MNHEY and CDR2 is SVGAGI. Trimming cost V 10 bases and J 8 bases; bases outside gene matches: 9. The CDR3, as DNA: TGTGCCAAAAGCTCGGGACTAGCGGGAGGAAAGCAGTACTTC. Its translation is CAKSSGLAGGKQYF.